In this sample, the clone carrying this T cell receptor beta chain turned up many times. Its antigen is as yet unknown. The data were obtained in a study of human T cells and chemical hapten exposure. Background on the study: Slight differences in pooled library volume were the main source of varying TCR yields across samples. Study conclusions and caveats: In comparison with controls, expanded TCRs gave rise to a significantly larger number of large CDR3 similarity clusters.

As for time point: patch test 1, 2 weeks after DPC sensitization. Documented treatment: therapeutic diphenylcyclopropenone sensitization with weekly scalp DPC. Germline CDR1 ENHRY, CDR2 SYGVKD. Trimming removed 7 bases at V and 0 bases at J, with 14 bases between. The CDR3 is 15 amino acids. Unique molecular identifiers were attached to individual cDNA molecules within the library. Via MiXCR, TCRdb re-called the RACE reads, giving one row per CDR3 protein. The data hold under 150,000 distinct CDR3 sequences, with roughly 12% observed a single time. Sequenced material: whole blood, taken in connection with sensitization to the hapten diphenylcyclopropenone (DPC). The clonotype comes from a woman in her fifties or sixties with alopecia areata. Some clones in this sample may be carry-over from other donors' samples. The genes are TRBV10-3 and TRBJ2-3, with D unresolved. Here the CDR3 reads CAIIPSADSTDTQYF. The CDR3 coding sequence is TGTGCCATCATCCCCTCCGCGGATAGCACAGATACGCAGTATTTT.